The T cell receptor (beta chain) described here comes from a study of OX40 agonist ivuxolimab in advanced cancers. CDR1 is MDHEN and CDR2 is SYDVKM in the germline V gene. Trimming at V came to 10 bases and at J to 8 bases, leaving 10 bases not matched to a gene. The CDR3 length is 12 residues. Blood samples were obtained at baseline, cycle 4 day 1, and cycle 7 day 1. Method: immunoSEQ multiplex PCR; TCRdb's copy keeps in-frame clones and lacks some. The sample includes almost 90,000 clones, roughly 90% seen only once; the top ten take around 0.71%. This chain links TRBV28 with TRBJ1-2, with 7 positions matching TRBD1. The receptor was isolated from an adult with an advanced solid tumor such as melanoma, head and neck, liver or kidney cancer. The source was CD4+ or CD8+ T cells sorted from blood, collected in a trial of the OX40 agonist ivuxolimab. CDR3 bases: TGTGCCACCAAAACAGGGGATCGAGGCTACACCTTC. Its protein product is CATKTGDRGYTF.